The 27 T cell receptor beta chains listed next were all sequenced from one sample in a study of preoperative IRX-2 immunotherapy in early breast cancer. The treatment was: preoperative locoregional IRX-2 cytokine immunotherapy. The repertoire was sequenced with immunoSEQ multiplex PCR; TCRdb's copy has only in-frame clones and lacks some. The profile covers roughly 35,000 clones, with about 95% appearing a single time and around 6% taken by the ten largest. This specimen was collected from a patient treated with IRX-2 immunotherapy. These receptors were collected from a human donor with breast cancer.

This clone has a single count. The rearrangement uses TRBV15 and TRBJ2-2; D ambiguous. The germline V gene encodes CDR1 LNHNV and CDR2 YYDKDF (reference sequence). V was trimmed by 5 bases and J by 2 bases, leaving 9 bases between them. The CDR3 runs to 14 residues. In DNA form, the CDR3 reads TGTGCCACCAGCGGAAGACAAAACACCGGGGAGCTGTTTTTT. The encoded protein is CATSGRQNTGELFF.

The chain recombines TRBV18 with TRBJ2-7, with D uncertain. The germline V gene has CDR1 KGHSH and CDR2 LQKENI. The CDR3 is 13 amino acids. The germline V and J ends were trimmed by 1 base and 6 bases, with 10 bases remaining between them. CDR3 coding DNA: TGTGCCAGCTCACCACTGCCAGCAACCGAGCAGTACTTC. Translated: CASSPLPATEQYF. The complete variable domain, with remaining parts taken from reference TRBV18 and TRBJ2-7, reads NAGVMQNPRHLVRRRGQEARLRCSPMKGHSHVYWYRQLPEEGLKFMVYLQKENIIDESGMPKERFSAEFPKEGPSILRIQQVVRGDSAAYFCASSPLPATEQYFGPGTRLTVT.

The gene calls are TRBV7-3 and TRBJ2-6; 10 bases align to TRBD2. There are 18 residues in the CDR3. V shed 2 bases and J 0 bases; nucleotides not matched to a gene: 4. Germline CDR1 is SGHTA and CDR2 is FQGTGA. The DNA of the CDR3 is TGTGCCAGCAGCTTACTAGCGGGAGCTGTCTCTGGGGCCAACGTCCTGACTTTC. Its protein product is CASSLLAGAVSGANVLTF.

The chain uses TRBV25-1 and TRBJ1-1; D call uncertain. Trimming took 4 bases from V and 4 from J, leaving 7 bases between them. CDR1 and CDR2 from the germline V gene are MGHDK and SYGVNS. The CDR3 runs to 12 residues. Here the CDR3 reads CASSAYSTEAFF. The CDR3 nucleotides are TGTGCCAGCAGTGCTTACAGCACTGAAGCTTTCTTT.

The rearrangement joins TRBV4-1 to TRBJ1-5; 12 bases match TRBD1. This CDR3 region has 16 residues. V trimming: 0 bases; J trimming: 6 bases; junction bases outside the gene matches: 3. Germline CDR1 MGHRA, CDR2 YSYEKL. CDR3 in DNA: TGCGCCAGCAGCCAAGATGGGACAGGGGGCTCTCAGCCCCAGCATTTT. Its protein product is CASSQDGTGGSQPQHF.

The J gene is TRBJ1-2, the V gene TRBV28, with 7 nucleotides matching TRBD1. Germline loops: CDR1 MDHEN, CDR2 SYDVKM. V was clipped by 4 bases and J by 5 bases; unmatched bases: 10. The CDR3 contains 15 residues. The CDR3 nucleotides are TGTGCCAGCAGTTCAGTTGACAGGGCCCCATATGGCTACACCTTC. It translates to CASSSVDRAPYGYTF.

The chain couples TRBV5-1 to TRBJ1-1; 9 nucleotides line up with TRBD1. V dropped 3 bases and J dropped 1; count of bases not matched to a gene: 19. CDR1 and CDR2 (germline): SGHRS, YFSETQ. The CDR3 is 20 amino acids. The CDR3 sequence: CASSSLTRDRVSLGNTEAFF. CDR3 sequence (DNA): TGCGCCAGCAGCTCCCTTACCCGGGACAGGGTAAGCCTGGGGAACACTGAAGCTTTCTTT. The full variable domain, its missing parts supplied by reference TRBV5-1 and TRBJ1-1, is KAGVTQTPRYLIKTRGQQVTLSCSPISGHRSVSWYQQTPGQGLQFLFEYFSETQRNKGNFPGRFSGRQFSNSRSEMNVSTLELGDSALYLCASSSLTRDRVSLGNTEAFFGQGTRLTVV.

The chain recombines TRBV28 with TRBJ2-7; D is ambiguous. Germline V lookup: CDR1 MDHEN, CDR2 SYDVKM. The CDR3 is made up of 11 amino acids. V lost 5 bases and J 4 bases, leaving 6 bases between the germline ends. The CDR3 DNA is TGTGCCAGCAGTGAGCCGTACGAGCAGTACTTC. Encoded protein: CASSEPYEQYF. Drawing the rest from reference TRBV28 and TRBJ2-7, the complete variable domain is DVKVTQSSRYLVKRTGEKVFLECVQDMDHENMFWYRQDPGLGLRLIYFSYDVKMKEKGDIPEGYSVSREKKERFSLILESASTNQTSMYLCASSEPYEQYFGPGTRLTVT.

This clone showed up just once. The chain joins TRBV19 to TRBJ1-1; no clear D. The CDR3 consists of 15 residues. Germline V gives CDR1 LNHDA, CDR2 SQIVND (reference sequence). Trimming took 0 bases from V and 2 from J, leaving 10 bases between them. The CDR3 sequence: CASSIDRTGNTEAFF. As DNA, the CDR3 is TGTGCCAGTAGTATAGACCGGACGGGAAACACTGAAGCTTTCTTT.

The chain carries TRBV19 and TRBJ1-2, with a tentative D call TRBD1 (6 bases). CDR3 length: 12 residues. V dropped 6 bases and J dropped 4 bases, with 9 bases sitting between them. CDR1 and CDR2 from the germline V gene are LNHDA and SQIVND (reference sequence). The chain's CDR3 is CASRGGLYGYTF. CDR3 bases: TGTGCCAGTAGGGGGGGGCTCTATGGCTACACCTTC.

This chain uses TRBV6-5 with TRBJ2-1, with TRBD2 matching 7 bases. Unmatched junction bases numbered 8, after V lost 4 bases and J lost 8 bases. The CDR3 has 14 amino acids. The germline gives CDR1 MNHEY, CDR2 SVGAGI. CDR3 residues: CASSLGGSRDEQFF. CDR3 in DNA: TGTGCCAGCAGTTTGGGCGGGAGTAGGGATGAGCAGTTCTTC.

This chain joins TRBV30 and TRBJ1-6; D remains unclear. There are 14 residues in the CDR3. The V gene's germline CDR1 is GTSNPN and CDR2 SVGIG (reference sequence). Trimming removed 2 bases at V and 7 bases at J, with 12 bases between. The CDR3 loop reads CAWSTLWANSPLHF. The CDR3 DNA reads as TGTGCCTGGAGTACCCTCTGGGCAAATTCACCCCTCCACTTT.

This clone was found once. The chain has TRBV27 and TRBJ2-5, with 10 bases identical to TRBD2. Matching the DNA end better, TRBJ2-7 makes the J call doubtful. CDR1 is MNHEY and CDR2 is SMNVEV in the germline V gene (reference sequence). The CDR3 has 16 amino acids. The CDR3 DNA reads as TGTGCCAGCAGTTTAAGTCTAGCGGGGGCATATTACGAGCAGTACTTC. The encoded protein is CASSLSLAGAYYEQYF.

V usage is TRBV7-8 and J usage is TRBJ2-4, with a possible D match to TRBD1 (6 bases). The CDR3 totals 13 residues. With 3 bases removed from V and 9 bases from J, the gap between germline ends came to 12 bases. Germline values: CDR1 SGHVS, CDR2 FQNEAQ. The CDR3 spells CASSFRDNRIQYF. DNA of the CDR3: TGTGCCAGCAGCTTCCGGGACAATCGCATTCAGTACTTC.

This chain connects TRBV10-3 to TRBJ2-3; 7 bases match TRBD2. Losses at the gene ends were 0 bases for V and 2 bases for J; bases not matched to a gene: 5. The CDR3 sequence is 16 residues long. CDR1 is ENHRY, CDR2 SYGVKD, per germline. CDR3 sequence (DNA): TGTGCCATCAGTGAGTCGGCTAGCGGCCTCACAGATACGCAGTATTTT. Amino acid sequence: CAISESASGLTDTQYF.

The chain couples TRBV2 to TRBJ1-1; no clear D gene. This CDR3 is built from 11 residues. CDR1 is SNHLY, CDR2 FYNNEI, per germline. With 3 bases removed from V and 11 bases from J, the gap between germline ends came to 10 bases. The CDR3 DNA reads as TGTGCCAGCAGTGAGGGCAGGAATGCTTTCTTT. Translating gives CASSEGRNAFF.

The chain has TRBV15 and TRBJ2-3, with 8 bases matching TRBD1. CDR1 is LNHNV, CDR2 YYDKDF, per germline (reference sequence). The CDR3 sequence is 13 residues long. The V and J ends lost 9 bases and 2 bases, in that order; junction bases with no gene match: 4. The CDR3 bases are TGTGCCACTCAGGACAGGGCCACAGATACGCAGTATTTT. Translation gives CATQDRATDTQYF.

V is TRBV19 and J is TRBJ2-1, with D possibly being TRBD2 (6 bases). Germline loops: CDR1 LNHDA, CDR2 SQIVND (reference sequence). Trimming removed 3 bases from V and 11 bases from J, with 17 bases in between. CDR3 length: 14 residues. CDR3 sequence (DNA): TGTGCCAGTAGTATCGACGGGAGAATATCTCAGCAGTTCTTC. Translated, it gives CASSIDGRISQQFF.

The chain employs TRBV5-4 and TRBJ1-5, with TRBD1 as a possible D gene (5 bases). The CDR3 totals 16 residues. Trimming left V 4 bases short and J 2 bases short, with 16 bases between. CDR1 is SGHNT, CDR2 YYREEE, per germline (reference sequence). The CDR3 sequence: CASSGWEGLGNQPQHF. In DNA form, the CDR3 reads TGTGCCAGCAGCGGCTGGGAGGGGCTGGGCAATCAGCCCCAGCATTTT.

CDR3 region: CASSQERLARTGELFF. DNA of the CDR3: TGTGCCAGCAGCCAAGAGAGACTAGCCCGGACCGGGGAGCTGTTTTTT. The chain joins TRBV4-2 to TRBJ2-2; 7 bases are a match to TRBD2. CDR3 length equals 16 residues. V lost 0 bases and J lost 5; bases outside the gene matches: 6. The germline V gene has CDR1 LGHNA and CDR2 YNFKEQ.

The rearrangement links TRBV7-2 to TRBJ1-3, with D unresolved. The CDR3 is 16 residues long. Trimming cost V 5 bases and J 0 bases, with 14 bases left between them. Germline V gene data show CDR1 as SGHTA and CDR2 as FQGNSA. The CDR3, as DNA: TGTGCCAGCAGCCTCCGACCTAAAGGCTCTGGAAACACCATATATTTT. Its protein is CASSLRPKGSGNTIYF. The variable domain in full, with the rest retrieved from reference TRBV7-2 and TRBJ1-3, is GAGVSQSPSNKVTEKGKDVELRCDPISGHTALYWYRQSLGQGLEFLIYFQGNSAPDKSGLPSDRFSAERTGGSVSTLTIQRTQQEDSAVYLCASSLRPKGSGNTIYFGEGSWLTVV.

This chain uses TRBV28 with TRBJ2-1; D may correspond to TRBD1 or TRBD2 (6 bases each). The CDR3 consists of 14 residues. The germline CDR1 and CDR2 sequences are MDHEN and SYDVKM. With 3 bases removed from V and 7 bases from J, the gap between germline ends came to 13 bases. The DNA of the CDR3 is TGTGCCAGCAGTTTGGGTGGGGGGCGGAATGAGCAGTTCTTC. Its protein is CASSLGGGRNEQFF. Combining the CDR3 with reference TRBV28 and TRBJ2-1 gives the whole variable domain DVKVTQSSRYLVKRTGEKVFLECVQDMDHENMFWYRQDPGLGLRLIYFSYDVKMKEKGDIPEGYSVSREKKERFSLILESASTNQTSMYLCASSLGGGRNEQFFGPGTRLTVL.

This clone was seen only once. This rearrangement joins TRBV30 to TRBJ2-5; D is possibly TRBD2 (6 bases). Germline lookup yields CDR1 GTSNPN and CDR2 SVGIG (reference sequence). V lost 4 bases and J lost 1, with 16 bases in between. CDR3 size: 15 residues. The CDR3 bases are TGTGCCTGGAACCGCCGGGGAGGACCCCAAGAGACCCAGTACTTC. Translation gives CAWNRRGGPQETQYF.

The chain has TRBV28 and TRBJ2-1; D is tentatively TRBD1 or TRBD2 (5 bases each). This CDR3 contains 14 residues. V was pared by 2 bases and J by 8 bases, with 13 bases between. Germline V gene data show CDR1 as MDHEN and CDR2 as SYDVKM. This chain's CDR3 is CASSLLAMGDEQFF. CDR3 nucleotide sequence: TGTGCCAGCAGTTTACTGGCCATGGGGGATGAGCAGTTCTTC.

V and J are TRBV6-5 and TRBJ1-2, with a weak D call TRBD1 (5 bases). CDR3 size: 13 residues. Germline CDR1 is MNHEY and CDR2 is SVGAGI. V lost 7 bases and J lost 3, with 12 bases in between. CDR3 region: CASILTVYYGYTF. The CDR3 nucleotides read TGTGCCAGCATCCTGACAGTCTACTATGGCTACACCTTC.

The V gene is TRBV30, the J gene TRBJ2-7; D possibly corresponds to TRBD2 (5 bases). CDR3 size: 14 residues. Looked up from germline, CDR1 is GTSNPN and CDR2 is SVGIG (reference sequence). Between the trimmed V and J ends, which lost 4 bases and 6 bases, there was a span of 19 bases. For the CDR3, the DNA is TGTGCCTGGACCGACCTAGCTTTACCGGGCGAGCAGTACTTC. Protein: CAWTDLALPGEQYF.

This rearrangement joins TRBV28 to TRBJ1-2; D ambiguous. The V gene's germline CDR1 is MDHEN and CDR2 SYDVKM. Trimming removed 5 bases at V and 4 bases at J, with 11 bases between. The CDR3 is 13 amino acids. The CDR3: CASSPQSIYGYTF. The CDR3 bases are TGTGCCAGCAGTCCTCAGTCGATCTATGGCTACACCTTC.